This T cell receptor beta chain is drawn from a study of T cells in Graves' hyperthyroidism and ophthalmopathy. Study-wide findings and caveats: Appearing also in blood were most of the thyroid clonotypes expanded above 0.001.

Germline V gives CDR1 SGHRS, CDR2 YFSETQ. J lost 8 bases, V lost 4 bases, and 11 bases had no gene match. This CDR3 has 15 amino acids. This clonotype has just one count. Its antigen is undetermined. TCR beta CDR3 regions were amplified from RNA. When the TCR CDR3 underwent first-round RT-PCR, the HTBI primer set was used. Each CDR3 protein is one row after TCRdb ran MiXCR on the multiplex PCR reads. The sample lists about 400,000 distinct CDR3 sequences, around 14% occurring once. Material for sequencing was blood. V usage is TRBV5-1 and J usage is TRBJ1-2; 10 nucleotides agree with TRBD1. This TCR was sampled from a woman aged 18-30 years with Graves' hyperthyroidism. CDR3 amino acids: CASSITGTGAGGYTF. In nucleotides, the CDR3 is TGCGCCAGCAGCATTACCGGGACAGGGGCCGGAGGCTACACCTTC.